These T cell receptor beta chains were read from a single sample in a study of PD-1 blockade in mismatch repair-deficient tumors. Libraries were prepared by immunoSEQ multiplex PCR; TCRdb keeps only in-frame clonotypes and omits some of them. The sample yields about 68,000 clones, approximately 82% seen once. Here the sequenced sample was peripheral blood, taken 2 weeks after starting pembrolizumab. These receptors were obtained from an adult with mismatch repair-deficient cancer. The CDR3 runs from the conserved cysteine through the conserved F or W. The order of the fields is V gene, J gene, clone size, D gene, CDR3 DNA, CDR3 protein. A D gene is named only where the DNA matches it firmly. Rows give clone size only sometimes, using once, few, many, or a class for an expanded clone.

V: TRBV21-1
J: TRBJ2-2
size: NA
D: NA
DNA: TGTGCCAGCAGCCTCACCCGGCGGGGACGGGGGTCAAGGGAGCTGTTTTTT
CDR3: CASSLTRRGRGSRELFF

V: TRBV5-8
J: TRBJ2-5
size: NA
D: NA
DNA: TGTGCCAGCACCGGGATCCAAGAGACCCAGTACTTC
CDR3: CASTGIQETQYF

V: TRBV14
J: TRBJ1-2
size: NA
D: NA
DNA: TGTGCCAGCAGCCCGGACGTCCTGGGTCTCTATGGCTACACCTTC
CDR3: CASSPDVLGLYGYTF

V: TRBV5-6
J: TRBJ2-3
size: NA
D: NA
DNA: TGTGCCAGCACCCGGGGGACCACAGATACGCAGTATTTT
CDR3: CASTRGTTDTQYF

V: TRBV21-1
J: TRBJ2-7
size: NA
D: NA
DNA: TGTGCCAGTCCTGCTAGCGGGTCCTACGAGCAGTACTTC
CDR3: CASPASGSYEQYF

V: TRBV11-1
J: TRBJ1-3
size: NA
D: NA
DNA: TGTGCCAGCAGCCCCGCGGAGAGAGTCTCTGGAAACACCATATATTTT
CDR3: CASSPAERVSGNTIYF

V: TRBV9
J: TRBJ2-7
size: NA
D: TRBD1
DNA: TGTGCCAGCAGCGTAGGGACAGGGGCCCTACTGGACGAGCAGTACTTC
CDR3: CASSVGTGALLDEQYF

V: TRBV5-4
J: TRBJ2-5
size: once
D: TRBD2
DNA: TGTGCCAGCAGCCCGGGACTAGCGGGAGAGACCCAGTACTTC
CDR3: CASSPGLAGETQYF

V: TRBV6-6
J: TRBJ2-5
size: NA
D: TRBD2
DNA: TGTGCCAGCAGTTTGGGTAGCGGGCTTCGGGAGACCCAGTACTTC
CDR3: CASSLGSGLRETQYF

V: TRBV27
J: TRBJ2-1
size: once
D: NA
DNA: TGTGCCAGCAGTTTATTTAGGGACAATCTCGGTGAGCAGTTCTTC
CDR3: CASSLFRDNLGEQFF

V: TRBV5-1
J: TRBJ2-7
size: NA
D: TRBD1
DNA: TGCGCCAGCAGCCAAGACAGGGGGACTTACGAGCAGTACTTC
CDR3: CASSQDRGTYEQYF

V: TRBV6-1
J: TRBJ2-7
size: NA
D: NA
DNA: TGTGCCAGCGTACAGGGCTACGAGCAGTACTTC
CDR3: CASVQGYEQYF

V: TRBV5-1
J: TRBJ2-7
size: NA
D: TRBD1
DNA: TGCGCCAGCAGCTCCGGGACAGAGTTCTACGAGCAGTACTTC
CDR3: CASSSGTEFYEQYF

V: TRBV7-9
J: TRBJ2-7
size: few
D: NA
DNA: TGTGCCAGCAGCCCCTTATCCCGCGGGCAGTACTTC
CDR3: CASSPLSRGQYF

V: TRBV11-3
J: TRBJ1-2
size: NA
D: NA
DNA: TGTGCCAGCAGCCCCGGGGGGGGACGCGGCTACACCTTC
CDR3: CASSPGGGRGYTF

V: TRBV7-9
J: TRBJ2-3
size: NA
D: NA
DNA: TGTGCCAGCAGCTGGCGCGGGACTCTTGGTTCCGCAGATACGCAGTATTTT
CDR3: CASSWRGTLGSADTQYF

V: TRBV5-1
J: TRBJ2-1
size: NA
D: NA
DNA: TGCGCCAGCAGCTTGGAGGGCAGGGTGGTCAATGAGCAGTTCTTC
CDR3: CASSLEGRVVNEQFF

V: TRBV27
J: TRBJ2-2
size: NA
D: NA
DNA: TGTGCCAGCACTCCAAATGGACAGCCCGGTAGCGGGGAGCTGTTTTTT
CDR3: CASTPNGQPGSGELFF

V: TRBV5-6
J: TRBJ2-7
size: few
D: TRBD1
DNA: TGTGCCAGCAGCCCCCGCCCTGGGACAGCTAACTACGAGCAGTACTTC
CDR3: CASSPRPGTANYEQYF

V: TRBV7-2
J: TRBJ1-4
size: NA
D: TRBD1
DNA: TGTGCCAGCAGCTCCAAGCGGGACAGGGTTGAAAAACTGTTTTTT
CDR3: CASSSKRDRVEKLFF

V: TRBV4-2
J: TRBJ2-7
size: NA
D: TRBD2
DNA: TGTGCCAGCAGCCAAGATCGTCTAGCGGGAGTGGCCTACGAGCAGTACTTC
CDR3: CASSQDRLAGVAYEQYF

V: TRBV5-4
J: TRBJ2-5
size: once
D: TRBD2
DNA: TGTGCCAGCAGCCGCCGGGGGGGAGGAATGTGGGAGACCCAGTACTTC
CDR3: CASSRRGGGMWETQYF

V: TRBV5-1
J: TRBJ1-2
size: NA
D: TRBD1
DNA: TGCGCCAGCAGCTCAAGCCCGCCAGGGGGATTCAACTATGGCTACACCTTC
CDR3: CASSSSPPGGFNYGYTF

V: TRBV29-1
J: TRBJ2-7
size: NA
D: TRBD1
DNA: TGCAGCGTTGTCCACTCCGGGACAGGGCACTACGAGCAGTACTTC
CDR3: CSVVHSGTGHYEQYF

V: TRBV9
J: TRBJ2-1
size: NA
D: TRBD1
DNA: TGTGCCAGCAGCTCAACGGGACAGGGCATCAATGAGCAGTTCTTC
CDR3: CASSSTGQGINEQFF

V: TRBV18
J: TRBJ1-4
size: NA
D: TRBD1
DNA: TGTGCCAGCTCACACGACAGGGACGACGAAAAACTGTTTTTT
CDR3: CASSHDRDDEKLFF

V: TRBV7-2
J: TRBJ2-3
size: NA
D: TRBD1
DNA: TGTGCCAGCAGCTCTCCGACAGGGGAGGATACGCAGTATTTT
CDR3: CASSSPTGEDTQYF

V: TRBV11-2
J: TRBJ2-7
size: NA
D: TRBD2
DNA: TGTGCCAGCAGCTTAGGTGCCCTAGCGGGGGCCTACGAGCAGTACTTC
CDR3: CASSLGALAGAYEQYF

V: TRBV28
J: TRBJ2-7
size: NA
D: TRBD2
DNA: TGTGCCAGCAGGACAGAAAGCGGGGCGACCTACGAGCAGTACTTC
CDR3: CASRTESGATYEQYF

V: TRBV11-3
J: TRBJ2-2
size: NA
D: NA
DNA: TGTGCCAGCAGCTTAGGAGTTAGTGCGGGCACCGGGGAGCTGTTTTTT
CDR3: CASSLGVSAGTGELFF

V: TRBV28
J: TRBJ2-7
size: NA
D: NA
DNA: TGTGCCAGCAGTTTGGGCAGACAAGCCTACGAGCAGTACTTC
CDR3: CASSLGRQAYEQYF

V: TRBV5-1
J: TRBJ2-7
size: few
D: NA
DNA: TGCGCCAGCAGCTTGGGGGGGTCCCTCGTTTACGAGCAGTACTTC
CDR3: CASSLGGSLVYEQYF

V: TRBV6-5
J: TRBJ2-1
size: NA
D: TRBD2
DNA: TGTGCCAGCAGTTACTTGGGACTAATCAGTGAGCAGTTCTTC
CDR3: CASSYLGLISEQFF

V: TRBV6-6
J: TRBJ1-1
size: few
D: NA
DNA: TGTGCCAGCGGGGTCAGACAGGCAGACACTGAAGCTTTCTTT
CDR3: CASGVRQADTEAFF